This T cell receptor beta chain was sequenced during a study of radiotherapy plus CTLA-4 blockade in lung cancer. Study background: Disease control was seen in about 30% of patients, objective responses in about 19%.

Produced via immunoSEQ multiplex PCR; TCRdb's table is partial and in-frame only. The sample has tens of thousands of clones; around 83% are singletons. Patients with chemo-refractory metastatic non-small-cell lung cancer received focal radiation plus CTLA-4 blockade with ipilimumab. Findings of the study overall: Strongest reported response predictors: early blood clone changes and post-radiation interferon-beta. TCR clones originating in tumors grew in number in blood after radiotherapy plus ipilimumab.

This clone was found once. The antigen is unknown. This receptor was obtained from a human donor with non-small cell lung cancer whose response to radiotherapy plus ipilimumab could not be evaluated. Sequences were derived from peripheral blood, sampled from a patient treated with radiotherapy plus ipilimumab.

In nucleotides, the CDR3 is TGTGCCAGCAACGACAGGTACGTTGGCAATCAGCCCCAGCATTTT. This sequence encodes CASNDRYVGNQPQHF. V gene TRBV28 combines with J gene TRBJ1-5; tentative D call: TRBD1 (6 bases). V dropped 7 bases and J dropped 2 bases, with 15 bases sitting between them. The germline V gene encodes CDR1 MDHEN and CDR2 SYDVKM. The CDR3 consists of 15 residues.